The 10 T cell receptor beta chains reported below all come from one sample, sequenced in a study of radiation and T cells in renal cell carcinoma. Some clones are missing from TCRdb's copy, which holds only in-frame ones; the method was immunoSEQ multiplex PCR. Here the sample spans some 120,000 clones, 88% being singletons. This sample's time point: blood 2 weeks post-SBRT. Sample treatment: 15 Gy SBRT to primary tumor, nephrectomy 4 weeks later. The specimen was blood, collected from a patient whose treatment included radiotherapy and nephrectomy. The receptors derive from a woman in her sixties or seventies with renal cell carcinoma.

This clone was recorded once. V is TRBV7-2 and J is TRBJ2-2; no definite D call. From germline, CDR1 is SGHTA and CDR2 FQGNSA. The V end was cut by 4 bases, the J end by 2 bases, with 8 bases between. There are 14 residues in the CDR3. CDR3 coding DNA: TGTGCCAGCAGCTCCGGTTCAAACACCGGGGAGCTGTTTTTT. Its translation: CASSSGSNTGELFF.

V gene TRBV28 combines with J gene TRBJ2-7, with D unclear. Trimming shortened V by 6 bases and J by 0 bases, and 9 bases separated the two germline ends. The CDR3 runs 13 residues. Germline-derived CDR1 and CDR2 are MDHEN and SYDVKM. The CDR3 sequence: CASRRQASYEQYF. Here the CDR3 DNA reads TGTGCCAGCAGGAGGCAGGCCTCCTACGAGCAGTACTTC.

The chain joins TRBV19 to TRBJ1-5; 7 bases agree with TRBD1. This CDR3 is 17 amino acids long. Trimming cost V 1 base and J 2 bases; bases outside gene matches: 8. The V gene's germline CDR1 is LNHDA and CDR2 SQIVND (reference sequence). The CDR3 DNA reads as TGTGCCAGTAGTATAGTTAGGGGGCGCAGCGGCAATCAGCCCCAGCATTTT. Its protein is CASSIVRGRSGNQPQHF.

The chain recombines TRBV5-1 with TRBJ2-3; 9 bases are shared with TRBD1. Looked up from germline, CDR1 is SGHRS and CDR2 is YFSETQ. The CDR3 has 16 residues. J gave up 3 bases and V 5 bases, and 10 bases lay outside the gene matches. The DNA of the CDR3 is TGCGCCAGCAGTTTACCCACGGGACAGGGTACAGATACGCAGTATTTT. It translates to CASSLPTGQGTDTQYF.

The chain couples TRBV9 to TRBJ1-4, with 7 bases matching TRBD1. From germline, CDR1 is SGDLS and CDR2 YYNGEE. This CDR3 is 16 amino acids long. J lost 8 bases, V lost 0 bases, and 10 bases had no gene match. Here the CDR3 DNA reads TGTGCCAGCAGCGTAGGCAAAGGGGGCGCGGTCGAAAAACTGTTTTTT. It codes for CASSVGKGGAVEKLFF.

This chain joins TRBV2 and TRBJ1-5; D remains unclear. In germline, CDR1 is SNHLY, CDR2 FYNNEI. This CDR3 contains 13 residues. Trimming removed 8 bases at V and 4 bases at J, with 12 bases between. This CDR3 reads CASGEGINQPQHF. The CDR3, as DNA: TGTGCCAGCGGAGAGGGTATTAATCAGCCCCAGCATTTT. Full variable domain (remainder filled in from reference TRBV2 and TRBJ1-5): EPEVTQTPSHQVTQMGQEVILRCVPISNHLYFYWYRQILGQKVEFLVSFYNNEISEKSEIFDDQFSVERPDGSNFTLKIRSTKLEDSAMYFCASGEGINQPQHFGDGTRLSIL.

This clone has only one observation. The CDR3 sequence: CASSLVTRGTEAFF. The CDR3 DNA reads TGTGCCAGCAGCTTGGTTACTCGGGGTACTGAAGCTTTCTTT. The V call is TRBV5-5, the J call TRBJ1-1, with D hard to call. The germline V and J ends were trimmed by 0 bases and 5 bases, with 11 bases remaining between them. This CDR3 has 14 amino acids. Germline CDR1 is SGHKS and CDR2 is YYEKEE (reference sequence).

The gene calls are TRBV15 and TRBJ2-3; 7 bases line up with TRBD2. The CDR3 covers 16 residues. Germline CDR1 is LNHNV and CDR2 is YYDKDF (reference sequence). The V gene end was trimmed by 0 bases and the J gene end by 6 bases; junction bases not matched to a gene: 9. As DNA, the CDR3 is TGTGCCACCAGCAGAGATGTAGAGCTAGCGGCGGATACGCAGTATTTT. Residues: CATSRDVELAADTQYF.

CDR3 bases: TGTGCCAGCAGCTCCCAGGGACATGGCTACACCTTC. Translation gives CASSSQGHGYTF. The chain joins TRBV5-4 to TRBJ1-2, with a tentative D call TRBD1 (5 bases). Looked up from germline, CDR1 is SGHNT and CDR2 is YYREEE (reference sequence). The CDR3 runs to 12 residues. Trimming removed 3 bases from V and 6 bases from J, with 9 bases in between.

The CDR3 region has the DNA TGCAGCGTTGGGGACACAACCTACGAGCAGTACTTC. Protein sequence: CSVGDTTYEQYF. V and J are TRBV29-1 and TRBJ2-7; a possible D gene is TRBD1 (6 bases). The V gene's germline CDR1 is SQVTM and CDR2 ANQGSEA. This CDR3 has 12 residues. The V end was cut by 4 bases, the J end by 2 bases, with 9 bases between.